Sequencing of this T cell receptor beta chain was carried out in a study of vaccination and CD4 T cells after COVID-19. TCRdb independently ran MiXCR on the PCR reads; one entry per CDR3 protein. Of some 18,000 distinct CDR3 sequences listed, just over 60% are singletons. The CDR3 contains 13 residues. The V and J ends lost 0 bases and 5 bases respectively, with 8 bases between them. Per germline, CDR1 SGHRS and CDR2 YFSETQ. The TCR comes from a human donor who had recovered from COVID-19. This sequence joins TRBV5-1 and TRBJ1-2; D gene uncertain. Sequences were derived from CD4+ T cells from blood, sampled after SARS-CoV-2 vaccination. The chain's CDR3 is CASSLDSGYGYTF. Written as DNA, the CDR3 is TGCGCCAGCAGCTTGGACAGCGGGTATGGCTACACCTTC. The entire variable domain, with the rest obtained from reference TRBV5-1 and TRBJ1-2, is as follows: KAGVTQTPRYLIKTRGQQVTLSCSPISGHRSVSWYQQTPGQGLQFLFEYFSETQRNKGNFPGRFSGRQFSNSRSEMNVSTLELGDSALYLCASSLDSGYGYTFGSGTRLTVV.